The entry that follows covers one T cell receptor (beta chain) sequence. Its antigen remains unidentified. This CDR3 comprises 14 residues. Germline-derived CDR1 and CDR2 are MNHNS and SASEGT. Unmatched junction bases numbered 5, after V lost 4 bases and J lost 9 bases. Data came from immunoSEQ multiplex PCR; TCRdb stores just in-frame clones and leaves some out. In the table there are some 29,000 clones, about 93% of which are singletons. The data were obtained in a study of chemoradiotherapy in HPV16-positive cancers. Study-level background: Functional T-cell assays on a couple of HPV16-positive patients' cells defined candidate HPV-specific clones and common TCR motifs.

Notes on the study in general: The functional HPV-specific definition rests on just two HPV16-positive patients. HPV-responsive T-cell expansion during chemoradiotherapy was linked to improved recurrence-free survival in HPV16-positive patients.

This TCR was sampled from a human donor with HPV-associated anogenital cancer. This chain uses TRBV6-1 with TRBJ1-6; 8 bases align to TRBD1. The specimen comprised blood, sampled from a patient who underwent chemoradiotherapy. CDR3 sequence (DNA): TGTGCCAGCAGTGGAAGGACAGGGAGTTCACCCCTCCACTTT. Translated, it gives CASSGRTGSSPLHF.